Sequencing of this T cell receptor (beta chain) was carried out in a study of Graves' ophthalmopathy and Graves' hyperthyroidism. RNA transcripts yielded amplified TCR beta CDR3 regions. HTBI primers served in a first-round RT-PCR, which a second-round multiplex PCR followed. Using its own MiXCR run on the multiplex PCR reads, TCRdb lists one record per CDR3 protein. The sample holds some 390,000 distinct CDR3 sequences, around 19% seen once. The specimen was peripheral blood. The clonotype originates from a young woman with Graves' ophthalmopathy.

CDR3 region: CASSPRTGPFGYGYTF. CDR3 nucleotides: TGTGCCAGCAGTCCTCGGACAGGGCCTTTTGGCTATGGCTACACCTTC. The genes are TRBV28 and TRBJ1-2; TRBD1 agrees at 8 bases. This CDR3 contains 16 residues. Per germline, CDR1 MDHEN and CDR2 SYDVKM. J gave up 4 bases and V 5 bases, and 12 bases lay outside the gene matches.